The 31 T cell receptor beta chains in this list originate from one sample, sequenced in a study of T cell responses to AZD1222 COVID-19 vaccine. Data came from immunoSEQ multiplex PCR; TCRdb stores just in-frame clones and leaves some out. The profile shows around 110,000 clones, 85% to 90% of them singletons. Sequenced material: peripheral blood, taken on day 0 of AZD1222 vaccination. The receptors come from an adult in good health.

The chain employs TRBV5-6 and TRBJ2-7; 10 bases align to TRBD1. This CDR3 comprises 15 residues. After removal of 2 bases from V and 0 bases from J, the junction contained 2 bases not matched to a gene. CDR1 and CDR2 from the germline V gene are SGHDT and YYEEEE. CDR3 in DNA: TGTGCCAGCAGCTTTGGGACAGGGGCCTCCTACGAGCAGTACTTC. It translates to CASSFGTGASYEQYF.

The V and J genes are TRBV5-1 and TRBJ1-2; a weak D match, TRBD1 (5 bases). Germline V gives CDR1 SGHRS, CDR2 YFSETQ. The V and J ends lost 2 bases and 0 bases respectively, with 11 bases between them. This CDR3 is built from 15 residues. The DNA of the CDR3 is TGCGCCAGCAGCTTTGGAGGGGAAGCTAACTATGGCTACACCTTC. The encoded protein is CASSFGGEANYGYTF.

The chain has TRBV18 and TRBJ2-3; TRBD2 might be the D (7 bases). Germline V lookup: CDR1 KGHSH, CDR2 LQKENI. This CDR3 spans 14 amino acids. With 5 bases removed from V and 2 bases from J, the gap between germline ends came to 11 bases. The CDR3 protein is CASSGGDNTDTQYF. The CDR3 DNA follows: TGTGCCAGCTCAGGGGGGGACAACACAGATACGCAGTATTTT. Looking up the rest from reference TRBV18 and TRBJ2-3 gives the full variable domain: NAGVMQNPRHLVRRRGQEARLRCSPMKGHSHVYWYRQLPEEGLKFMVYLQKENIIDESGMPKERFSAEFPKEGPSILRIQQVVRGDSAAYFCASSGGDNTDTQYFGPGTRLTVL.

The V gene is TRBV18, the J gene TRBJ2-1, with TRBD2 identical over 15 bases. The germline gives CDR1 KGHSH, CDR2 LQKENI. The CDR3 sequence is 14 residues long. V was clipped by 6 bases and J by 10 bases; unmatched bases: 4. CDR3 DNA: TGTGCCAGCTCCCAGGGACTAGCGGGAGGCGAGCAGTTCTTC. Its translation: CASSQGLAGGEQFF.

J is TRBJ1-2 and V is TRBV19, with TRBD1 matching 7 bases. This CDR3 has 13 residues. V was pared by 3 bases and J by 5 bases, with 3 bases of the junction left unmatched. The germline CDR1 and CDR2 sequences are LNHDA and SQIVND (reference sequence). The CDR3 DNA sequence: TGTGCCAGTAGTATGGACAGGCTATATGGCTACACCTTC. This gives the protein CASSMDRLYGYTF.

This clone was counted only a few times. The gene calls are TRBV4-2 and TRBJ2-5; D possibly corresponds to TRBD2 (6 bases). The CDR3 totals 13 residues. Per the germline V gene, CDR1 is LGHNA and CDR2 is YNFKEQ. Trimming shortened V by 1 base and J by 5 bases, and 8 bases separated the two germline ends. The CDR3 DNA follows: TGTGCCAGCAGCCAAGCGGGAGTGGAGACCCAGTACTTC. Translating it yields CASSQAGVETQYF.

V and J are TRBV9 and TRBJ1-5; D gene ambiguous. The CDR3 is 15 amino acids. Trimming shortened V by 4 bases and J by 4 bases, and 15 bases separated the two germline ends. Germline values: CDR1 SGDLS, CDR2 YYNGEE. CDR3 sequence reads: CASSPDSRSNQPQHF. For the CDR3, the DNA is TGTGCCAGCAGCCCGGATAGCAGGAGTAATCAGCCCCAGCATTTT.

The rearrangement joins TRBV5-1 to TRBJ2-1; D is ambiguous. The V end was cut by 1 base, the J end by 9 bases, with 5 bases between. The CDR3 length is 11 residues. Germline-derived CDR1 and CDR2 are SGHRS and YFSETQ. This CDR3 reads CASSLQVEQFF. The CDR3 DNA sequence: TGCGCCAGCAGCTTGCAGGTTGAGCAGTTCTTC.

This chain links TRBV6-5 with TRBJ2-7; D gene unclear. CDR3 length equals 11 residues. V was cut by 7 bases and J by 8 bases, with 12 bases left in between. Germline values: CDR1 MNHEY, CDR2 SVGAGI. CDR3 nucleotide sequence: TGTGCCAGCACCACGGGTCACAAGCAGTACTTC. Amino acids: CASTTGHKQYF.

This sequence joins TRBV18 and TRBJ1-5; the D is unclear. This CDR3 is 15 amino acids long. From germline, CDR1 is KGHSH and CDR2 LQKENI. The V gene lost 3 bases and the J gene lost 1 base, with 10 bases spanning the gap. This chain's CDR3 is CASSPSGGSNQPQHF. In nucleotides, the CDR3 is TGTGCCAGCTCACCTTCAGGAGGGAGCAATCAGCCCCAGCATTTT.

The CDR3 loop reads CASSLTSAGTVSHTQYF. As DNA, the CDR3 is TGTGCCAGCAGCTTAACGTCGGCAGGGACAGTATCGCATACGCAGTATTTT. The V gene is TRBV7-6, the J gene TRBJ2-3; 7 nucleotides agree with TRBD1. Germline CDR1 and CDR2: SGHVS and FNYEAQ. The CDR3 contains 17 residues. V shed 2 bases, J shed 7 bases, and the junction held 15 bases outside the gene matches.

The V gene is TRBV13, the J gene TRBJ2-7; TRBD2 matches at 13 bases. J was trimmed by 2 bases and V by 5 bases; bases with no gene match: 6. The CDR3 is 16 residues long. Per germline, CDR1 PRHDT and CDR2 FYEKMQ (reference sequence). The CDR3 sequence is CASSSGLAGVAYEQYF. CDR3 DNA: TGTGCCAGCAGCAGCGGACTAGCGGGAGTGGCCTACGAGCAGTACTTC.

In its sample, this clone was seen once. The chain couples TRBV29-1 to TRBJ2-3; 11 bases agree with TRBD2. CDR1 is SQVTM, CDR2 ANQGSEA, per germline. This CDR3 comprises 18 residues. V gave up 6 bases and J gave up 5 bases; unmatched junction bases: 19. In DNA, the CDR3 is TGCAGCGTCCGCGACCCCTCACTAGCGGGAGTGGAGGTAGATACGCAGTATTTT. It specifies CSVRDPSLAGVEVDTQYF.

This clone was found a few times. This chain uses TRBV6-5 with TRBJ1-3; D gene uncertain. V was cut by 10 bases and J by 4 bases, with 8 bases left in between. The CDR3 loop spans 11 amino acids. In germline, CDR1 is MNHEY, CDR2 SVGAGI. The CDR3 coding sequence is TGTGCCACCCAGAGAGGAAACACCATATATTTT. The encoded protein is CATQRGNTIYF.

The J gene is TRBJ2-3, the V gene TRBV3-1 (or the pseudogene TRBV3-2), with 11 positions matching TRBD2. V trimming: 0 bases; J trimming: 4 bases; junction bases outside the gene matches: 6. The length of the CDR3 is 17 residues. Looked up from germline, CDR1 is LGHDT and CDR2 is YNNKEL (reference sequence). In DNA form, the CDR3 reads TGTGCCAGCAGCCAAGATCTCGGGACTAGCGGATCAGATACGCAGTATTTT. Protein sequence: CASSQDLGTSGSDTQYF.

J is TRBJ2-1 and V is TRBV15, with D unresolved. Germline CDR1 LNHNV, CDR2 YYDKDF (reference sequence). The length of the CDR3 is 15 residues. Trimming removed 1 base from V and 1 base from J, with 8 bases in between. CDR3 in amino acids: CATSRGERSYNEQFF. The CDR3 nucleotides read TGTGCCACCAGCAGAGGGGAAAGGTCCTACAATGAGCAGTTCTTC.

The rearrangement links TRBV19 to TRBJ2-1; the D is unclear. The germline V and J ends were trimmed by 3 bases and 0 bases, with 6 bases remaining between them. Germline lookup yields CDR1 LNHDA and CDR2 SQIVND (reference sequence). This CDR3 region has 14 residues. In DNA, the CDR3 is TGTGCCAGTAGTATTTCCCTCTCCTACAATGAGCAGTTCTTC. Translated: CASSISLSYNEQFF. The full variable domain, completed using reference TRBV19 and TRBJ2-1, is DGGITQSPKYLFRKEGQNVTLSCEQNLNHDAMYWYRQDPGQGLRLIYYSQIVNDFQKGDIAEGYSVSREKKESFPLTVTSAQKNPTAFYLCASSISLSYNEQFFGPGTRLTVL.

The genes are TRBV19 and TRBJ1-3, with D unresolved. Deletions cut 5 bases from V and 0 bases from J, with 5 bases between. CDR1 is LNHDA, CDR2 SQIVND, per germline (reference sequence). This CDR3 is built from 13 residues. CDR3 protein: CASSGFSGNTIYF. In nucleotides, the CDR3 is TGTGCCAGTAGTGGGTTCTCTGGAAACACCATATATTTT.

V and J are TRBV28 and TRBJ2-5; D gene uncertain. Trimming took off 3 bases at V and 2 bases at J, with 13 bases between the two ends. Germline V gene sequence: CDR1 MDHEN, CDR2 SYDVKM. CDR3 length: 15 residues. The CDR3 here is CASSFWQVGQETQYF. Written as DNA, the CDR3 is TGTGCCAGCAGTTTCTGGCAGGTGGGACAAGAGACCCAGTACTTC.

J is TRBJ2-1 and V is TRBV28; 8 bases align to TRBD2. V gave up 3 bases and J gave up 6 bases; unmatched junction bases: 7. CDR1 and CDR2 (germline): MDHEN, SYDVKM. The CDR3 is 15 amino acids. CDR3 amino acids: CASSFQVAGSNEQFF. CDR3 DNA: TGTGCCAGCAGTTTTCAAGTAGCGGGGAGCAATGAGCAGTTCTTC.

V usage is TRBV7-8 and J usage is TRBJ2-7; the D gene is possibly TRBD1 (5 bases). Germline CDR1 reads SGHVS; CDR2 reads FQNEAQ. This CDR3 comprises 14 residues. Deletions cut 5 bases from V and 0 bases from J, with 11 bases between. The CDR3 here is CASSPRVGSYEQYF. For the CDR3, the DNA is TGTGCCAGCAGCCCCAGGGTGGGCTCCTACGAGCAGTACTTC.

This chain joins TRBV19 and TRBJ2-2; 7 bases fit TRBD1. Germline V CDR1 and CDR2: LNHDA, SQIVND (reference sequence). The CDR3 is made up of 13 amino acids. V shed 5 bases, J shed 7 bases, and the junction held 4 bases outside the gene matches. This CDR3 reads CASSARGSGELFF. The CDR3 DNA reads TGTGCCAGTAGTGCCAGGGGGAGCGGGGAGCTGTTTTTT.

The gene calls are TRBV18 and TRBJ1-2; TRBD1 aligns across 7 bases. Per the germline V gene, CDR1 is KGHSH and CDR2 is LQKENI. This CDR3 comprises 15 residues. Germline trimming cut 2 bases from V and 0 bases from J; bases unmatched to any gene: 3. The CDR3 region is CASSPSDRANYGYTF. The CDR3 DNA sequence: TGTGCCAGCTCACCAAGCGACAGGGCTAACTATGGCTACACCTTC.

V and J are TRBV7-2 and TRBJ2-2, with D possibly matching TRBD1 (6 bases). V gave up 5 bases and J gave up 7 bases, with 11 bases separating them. Germline lookup yields CDR1 SGHTA and CDR2 FQGNSA. There are 13 residues in the CDR3. The CDR3 loop reads CASSPRGGGELFF. CDR3 nucleotide sequence: TGTGCCAGCAGCCCTCGAGGGGGCGGGGAGCTGTTTTTT.

V usage is TRBV4-2 and J usage is TRBJ2-7, with 7 bases aligning to TRBD1. The CDR3 has 14 amino acids. J lost 6 bases, V lost 4 bases, and 9 bases had no gene match. Germline V lookup: CDR1 LGHNA, CDR2 YNFKEQ. Here the CDR3 reads CASSRRGQSVEQYF. As DNA, the CDR3 is TGTGCCAGCAGCCGTAGGGGACAGTCTGTCGAGCAGTACTTC.

This chain uses TRBV7-6 with TRBJ2-7; TRBD2 matches 11 bases. This CDR3 contains 16 residues. The V gene end was trimmed by 5 bases and the J gene end by 2 bases; junction bases not matched to a gene: 8. CDR1 and CDR2 (germline): SGHVS, FNYEAQ. This CDR3 is CASSPTTSGAAYEQYF. The CDR3 nucleotides are TGTGCCAGCAGCCCCACGACTAGCGGGGCCGCCTACGAGCAGTACTTC.

The J gene is TRBJ2-7, the V gene TRBV6-5; 12 bases are shared with TRBD1. The V gene's germline CDR1 is MNHEY and CDR2 SVGAGI. The CDR3 loop spans 15 amino acids. Trimming cost V 0 bases and J 6 bases; bases outside gene matches: 3. In nucleotides, the CDR3 is TGTGCCAGCAGTTACTCTGGGACAGGGGGCTTCGAGCAGTACTTC. This sequence encodes CASSYSGTGGFEQYF.

The gene calls are TRBV7-3 and TRBJ1-1; D is undetermined. Between the trimmed V and J ends, which lost 4 bases and 10 bases, there was a span of 16 bases. CDR1 and CDR2 from the germline V gene are SGHTA and FQGTGA. The CDR3 is 13 amino acids. CDR3 loop: CASSSDMSAPAFF. CDR3 sequence (DNA): TGTGCCAGCAGCTCCGACATGTCTGCTCCAGCTTTCTTT.

The chain combines TRBV2 with TRBJ2-7; no clear D. This CDR3 contains 12 residues. The germline V gene has CDR1 SNHLY and CDR2 FYNNEI. Deletions cut 4 bases from V and 3 bases from J, with 7 bases between. CDR3 residues: CASSVNYYEQYF. As DNA, the CDR3 is TGTGCCAGCAGTGTTAACTACTACGAGCAGTACTTC.

The genes are TRBV5-5 and TRBJ2-3; D is possibly TRBD1 (5 bases). Germline V CDR1 and CDR2: SGHKS, YYEKEE (reference sequence). The V and J ends lost 5 bases and 0 bases respectively, with 7 bases between them. This CDR3 spans 13 amino acids. CDR3 in DNA: TGTGCCAGCAGACAGGTTAGCACAGATACGCAGTATTTT. Its translation is CASRQVSTDTQYF.

This clone has a single count. J is TRBJ2-1 and V is TRBV3-1 (or the pseudogene TRBV3-2); tentative D call: TRBD2 (6 bases). Trimming removed 1 base at V and 8 bases at J, with 9 bases between. This CDR3 is built from 13 residues. In germline, CDR1 is LGHDT, CDR2 YNNKEL (reference sequence). The CDR3 region is CASSQGKRDEQFF. The CDR3 DNA is TGTGCCAGCAGCCAAGGGAAGCGGGATGAGCAGTTCTTC.